The clone carrying this T cell receptor beta chain occurred many times. Its antigen is undetermined. This sample stems from a study of T cells after yellow fever vaccination. The CDR3 has 15 amino acids. Broader study findings: FACS-sorted repertoires could harbor abundant contaminating bulk-population clonotypes.

TCRdb re-analysed the 5' RACE reads in MiXCR, keeping a single row per CDR3 protein. The sample includes over 250,000 distinct CDR3 sequences, about 5% of them seen just once. This material consisted of CD4+ T cells sorted from PBMCs, taken on the day of the yellow fever booster vaccination. This clonotype originated in a man aged 18 to 30 who received the YFV17D yellow fever vaccine. The chain recombines TRBV21-1 with TRBJ1-2; no DNA check was done on the table's D call, TRBD1. TRBV21-1 is an annotated pseudogene. The CDR3 sequence is CASSAPGTGGAGYTF. Here the CDR3 DNA reads TGTGCCAGCAGCGCTCCCGGGACAGGGGGTGCCGGCTACACCTTC.